This paragraph covers one T cell receptor beta chain sequence. Its antigen is still unknown. There are no base qualities to consult, and no much larger clone falls within one base. This sample stems from a study of patients and donors after allogeneic stem cell transplantation (dated by TCRdb to the early 2020s). The library was prepared using RT-PCR. TCRdb lists the instrument as NextSeq 550. The public reads were reanalyzed by TCRdb: fastp trimming at Q25, MiXCR alignment, in-frame beta chains only. Rows are combined by CDR3 protein, so each entry shows the most common genes and DNA. The sample profile shows 190,000 or so distinct CDR3 sequences; roughly 38% of them were found once. The ten largest clones take up more than 9% of the sample. The source is a human donor who was either an allogeneic HSCT recipient or a stem cell or donor lymphocyte infusion donor (not recorded which). It is not recorded whose cells these are; they may come from a transplant donor. The sample comprised blood, either unsorted or a sorted T cell fraction (not recorded which).

The nucleotide sequence reads as follows: TGTGCCAGCAGCCATTTAGCGGGGAGACACAATGAGCAGTTCTTC. The translation is CASSHLAGRHNEQFF. The receptor chain draws on TRBV3-1 and TRBJ2-1; TRBD2 aligns with 8 central bases. The CDR3, cysteine through phenylalanine, is 15 amino acids long. Only the CDR3 DNA stays, 45 bases, in frame from base 1. Reading the germline V gene (reference sequence) gives CDR1 LGHDT and CDR2 YNNKEL. Compared with germline, V lacks 3 bases and J lacks 5 bases; bases without a gene match: 6.